This T cell receptor (beta chain) stems from a study of blood T cell repertoires in COVID-19. Study-level background: Spain, Italy and the United States supplied samples that represented acute and convalescent COVID-19. In each case, the material was cDNA or gDNA derived from T cells, B-cell-depleted T cells, or PBMCs.

The CDR3 spans 13 residues. Trimming at V came to 3 bases and at J to 7 bases, leaving 3 bases not matched to a gene. CDR1 is SGHTA, CDR2 FQGTGA, per germline. The data were produced by immunoSEQ multiplex PCR, yet TCRdb's version contains in-frame clones alone and is incomplete. Of fewer than 200,000 clones in the sample, approximately 90% were seen once. Material for sequencing was peripheral blood. The clonotype comes from a woman in her fifties or sixties with acute or convalescent COVID-19. This chain links TRBV7-3 with TRBJ2-1; 7 nucleotides align to TRBD1. The CDR3 region is CASSFDRANEQFF. The CDR3 DNA sequence: TGTGCCAGCAGCTTCGACAGGGCGAATGAGCAGTTCTTC.